This TCR beta chain is from a study of control samples from healthy donors and cancer patients (dated by TCRdb to 2018 to 2021). Concerning this clone: It lacks a known antigen. Base qualities are not at hand, and no much larger clone is one base apart.

Library generation was performed with the immunoSEQ multiplex PCR assay. TCRdb carries this immuneACCESS record with in-frame sequences only. Its versions omit some clonotypes, under half of them owing to an unresolved V gene in the studies checked, with the rest unexplained. The sample includes approximately 60,000 clones, with about nine tenths observed a single time. In total, the top ten clones hold around 1.3% of the sample. The germline V gene provides CDR1 SGHDT and CDR2 YYEEEE. Trimming takes 4 bases from V and 4 bases from J, and the germline ends sit 14 bases apart. Spanning cysteine to phenylalanine, the CDR3 consists of 14 amino acids. Just the 42-base CDR3 DNA is kept, in frame starting at base 1.

Sequenced input: PBMCs. This sequence was found in a woman aged 50 to 60 with colorectal cancer. The chain is encoded by TRBV5-6 joined to TRBJ2-5; the D gene is possibly TRBD1 or TRBD2, with 5 bases matching each. The nucleotides are TGTGCCAGCAGCCCTCCGGGACCGCGAGAGACCCAGTACTTC. This is translated as CASSPPGPRETQYF.